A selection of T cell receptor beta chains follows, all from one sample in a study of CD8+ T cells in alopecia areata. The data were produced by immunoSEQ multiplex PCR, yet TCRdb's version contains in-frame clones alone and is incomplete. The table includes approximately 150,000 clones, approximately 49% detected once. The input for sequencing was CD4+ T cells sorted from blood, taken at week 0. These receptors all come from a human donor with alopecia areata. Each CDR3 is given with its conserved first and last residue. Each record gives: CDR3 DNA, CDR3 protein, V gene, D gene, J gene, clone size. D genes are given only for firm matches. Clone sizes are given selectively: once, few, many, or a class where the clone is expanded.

TGCGCCAGCAGCCAAGATTGGACTAGCGGGACGTCCTACGAGCAGTACTTC	CASSQDWTSGTSYEQYF	TRBV4-3	TRBD2	TRBJ2-7	few
TGTGCCTGGAGTGTGAAGGCTAACTATGGCTACACCTTC	CAWSVKANYGYTF	TRBV30	.	TRBJ1-2	few
TGTGCCAGCAGCCCGAGCGGGAGCGGCGCCGGGGAGCTGTTTTTT	CASSPSGSGAGELFF	TRBV7-2	TRBD2	TRBJ2-2	.
TGTGCCAGCAGCCATAATCTAGCAACGAGCTACACCTTC	CASSHNLATSYTF	TRBV4-2	.	TRBJ1-2	.
TGCGCCAGCAGCTTGCCTGGGGTGGCCCAGTACTTC	CASSLPGVAQYF	TRBV5-1	.	TRBJ2-5	.
TGTGCCAGCAGCTCCTCGGACGGCCGCGAGACCCAGTACTTC	CASSSSDGRETQYF	TRBV28	.	TRBJ2-5	.
TGCGCCAGCAGCTTCGGAACCGGGGAGCTGTTTTTT	CASSFGTGELFF	TRBV5-1	.	TRBJ2-2	few
TGTGCCACCAGGGCGGGCGGACTGTCCGAGCAGTACTTC	CATRAGGLSEQYF	TRBV15	.	TRBJ2-7	few
TGTGCCAGCAGTGCTGTAACGGGCCAGCCCCAGCATTTT	CASSAVTGQPQHF	TRBV2	.	TRBJ1-5	.
TGCGCCAGCAGCTTTGGACAGGTGACAGATACGCAGTATTTT	CASSFGQVTDTQYF	TRBV5-1	TRBD1	TRBJ2-3	.
TGCGCCAGCAGCTCGGCGGGCCCGTCGGGCACAGATACGCAGTATTTT	CASSSAGPSGTDTQYF	TRBV5-1	.	TRBJ2-3	.
TGTGCCAGCAGCCCCGCTTTGGGGACAGGGGGCTACGAGCAGTACTTC	CASSPALGTGGYEQYF	TRBV7-9	TRBD1	TRBJ2-7	.
TGTGCCACCAGCAGAGATATCGGGGGCTCTCTAGACATTCAGTACTTC	CATSRDIGGSLDIQYF	TRBV15	.	TRBJ2-4	few
TGTGCCAGCAGTTACGGGGGAAGCGGGAGTTCAAATGAGCAGTTCTTC	CASSYGGSGSSNEQFF	TRBV6-6	TRBD2	TRBJ2-1	few
TGTGCCAGCAGCCAACGGTGGGGGGAAAAACTGTTTTTT	CASSQRWGEKLFF	TRBV16	.	TRBJ1-4	few
TGTGCCAGCTCACCCCCCGGGAGAGGAGAGACCCAGTACTTC	CASSPPGRGETQYF	TRBV18	.	TRBJ2-5	.
TGTGCCAGCAGCGTAGGGCACACCGGGGAGCTGTTTTTT	CASSVGHTGELFF	TRBV9	.	TRBJ2-2	.
TGTGCCAGCAGCTCCCCAGAGAACACCGGGGAGCTGTTTTTT	CASSSPENTGELFF	TRBV6-5	.	TRBJ2-2	.
TGCAGCGTTACTGAGAGCGGGACTAGGGGAGGCTCTGGGGCCAACGTCCTGACTTTC	CSVTESGTRGGSGANVLTF	TRBV29-1	TRBD2	TRBJ2-6	few
TGTGCCACCAGCACCGGGACGGTGAACACTGAAGCTTTCTTT	CATSTGTVNTEAFF	TRBV15	.	TRBJ1-1	few
TGTGCCAGCAGCCCTCTCCACGAGCAGTACTTC	CASSPLHEQYF	TRBV7-9	.	TRBJ2-7	.
TGTGCCACCAGCCCCCGGACAGGGTACGCTGGCTACACCTTC	CATSPRTGYAGYTF	TRBV15	TRBD1	TRBJ1-2	once
TGCAGCGTTTCCGGGGACAATCAGCCCCAGCATTTT	CSVSGDNQPQHF	TRBV29-1	.	TRBJ1-5	.
TGCAGCGCCCGTCAGACTAGCGTAAAAGATACGCAGTATTTT	CSARQTSVKDTQYF	TRBV29-1	TRBD2	TRBJ2-3	.
TGCAGCGTGGCGCGGGAGTCCACCTACGAGCAGTACTTC	CSVARESTYEQYF	TRBV29-1	TRBD2	TRBJ2-7	.
TGTGCCAGCAGCCCATGGGCGGGGGAAGAGACCCAGTACTTC	CASSPWAGEETQYF	TRBV7-9	TRBD2	TRBJ2-5	few
TGTGCCAGCAGTGAAGAGGGGAATTGGTATGGCTACACCTTC	CASSEEGNWYGYTF	TRBV6-1	.	TRBJ1-2	once
TGTGCCACCAGAGTCCGGGGGAAGGGGCCCCAGCATTTT	CATRVRGKGPQHF	TRBV15	.	TRBJ1-5	.
TGTGCCAGCCGGGGTGCGGGCGGCTACACCTTC	CASRGAGGYTF	TRBV14	.	TRBJ1-2	.
TGTGCCAGCTCACCGGGGGGTCGGAACACTGAAGCTTTCTTT	CASSPGGRNTEAFF	TRBV18	.	TRBJ1-1	few
TGTGCCAGCAGTCCCCCGGACAGGGTCCTAAACATTCAGTACTTC	CASSPPDRVLNIQYF	TRBV28	TRBD1	TRBJ2-4	once
TGCAGCGCCCGAGAGGACGGGAACACTGAAGCTTTCTTT	CSAREDGNTEAFF	TRBV29-1	.	TRBJ1-1	.
TGTGCCAGCAGCTTGGGACAGGGGTTCCACGAGCAGTACTTC	CASSLGQGFHEQYF	TRBV7-2	TRBD1	TRBJ2-7	.
TGTGCCAGCAGCTTATCCAGCGGAACCCAACATCATACGCAGTATTTT	CASSLSSGTQHHTQYF	TRBV7-9	.	TRBJ2-3	.
TGTGCCGGAGTCGGGACCTTGGTCAATGAGCAGTTCTTC	CAGVGTLVNEQFF	TRBV30	.	TRBJ2-1	.
TGTGCCAGCAGTTACTCAGAGAACACTGAAGCTTTCTTT	CASSYSENTEAFF	TRBV6-5	.	TRBJ1-1	few
TGTGCCTGGAAGGTAGCGGGGAGCACAGATACGCAGTATTTT	CAWKVAGSTDTQYF	TRBV30	TRBD2	TRBJ2-3	.
TGTGCCTGGAGTGTACTGGGGGGAACTGAAGCTTTCTTT	CAWSVLGGTEAFF	TRBV30	.	TRBJ1-1	.
TGTGCCAGCAGCGTAGTTAGGAACACAGATACGCAGTATTTT	CASSVVRNTDTQYF	TRBV9	.	TRBJ2-3	.
TGTGCCAGCAGCCAACTAGGGCGGGACGGGCAAGAGACCCAGTACTTC	CASSQLGRDGQETQYF	TRBV4-2	.	TRBJ2-5	few
TGCGCCAGCAGCCGGCCCGGGACGGCCTACGAGCAGTACTTC	CASSRPGTAYEQYF	TRBV4-1	.	TRBJ2-7	.
TGCAGCGTTGAGCAGGGGGCGGAGACCCAGTACTTC	CSVEQGAETQYF	TRBV29-1	TRBD1	TRBJ2-5	.
TGCAGCGTCCGGACAGTATTCAACTATGGCTACACCTTC	CSVRTVFNYGYTF	TRBV29-1	.	TRBJ1-2	few
TGCAGCGTTGTTCTTGGCGGGACTACATACAATGAGCAGTTCTTC	CSVVLGGTTYNEQFF	TRBV29-1	TRBD2	TRBJ2-1	.
TGTGCCTGGAGTGTAAACGGTGGGACCTCCGGAGAAAAACTGTTTTTT	CAWSVNGGTSGEKLFF	TRBV30	.	TRBJ1-4	.
TGTGCCATCAGTGACCCCAGGGGAGCCGAGACCCAGTACTTC	CAISDPRGAETQYF	TRBV10-3	.	TRBJ2-5	.
TGTGCCAGCAGCCTCCGCGGAGCGGGAGGGTTCCTAGAGCAGTTCTTC	CASSLRGAGGFLEQFF	TRBV7-2	TRBD2	TRBJ2-1	.
TGCAGCGTTGAAGCCGGTAGTGTGGAGACCCAGTACTTC	CSVEAGSVETQYF	TRBV29-1	.	TRBJ2-5	.
TGTGCCAGCAGCTTCACGCAGGGGGCTCGTGAGACCCAGTACTTC	CASSFTQGARETQYF	TRBV11-2	TRBD1	TRBJ2-5	.
TGCGCCAGCAGCTTGGCCACAAAAGCGGATAAGCACACAGATACGCAGTATTTT	CASSLATKADKHTDTQYF	TRBV5-1	.	TRBJ2-3	few